This record covers a single TCR beta chain. The method was immunoSEQ multiplex PCR; TCRdb's version includes in-frame clones alone and lacks a portion of them. The sample carries tens of thousands of clones, roughly 84% recorded once. This record belongs to a study of OX40 agonist ivuxolimab in advanced cancers. This CDR3 region has 15 residues. Germline CDR1 reads LGHNA; CDR2 reads YSLEER. The V end was cut by 1 base, the J end by 2 bases, with 12 bases between. The clonotype originates from an adult with an advanced solid tumor such as melanoma, head and neck, liver or kidney cancer. The chain links TRBV4-3 to TRBJ2-7; D may be TRBD2 (5 bases). The specimen comprised CD4+ or CD8+ T cells sorted from blood, sampled in a trial of the OX40 agonist ivuxolimab. The CDR3 protein is CASSQGRNPTYEQYF. The DNA for the CDR3 is TGCGCCAGCAGCCAAGGGAGGAACCCTACCTACGAGCAGTACTTC.